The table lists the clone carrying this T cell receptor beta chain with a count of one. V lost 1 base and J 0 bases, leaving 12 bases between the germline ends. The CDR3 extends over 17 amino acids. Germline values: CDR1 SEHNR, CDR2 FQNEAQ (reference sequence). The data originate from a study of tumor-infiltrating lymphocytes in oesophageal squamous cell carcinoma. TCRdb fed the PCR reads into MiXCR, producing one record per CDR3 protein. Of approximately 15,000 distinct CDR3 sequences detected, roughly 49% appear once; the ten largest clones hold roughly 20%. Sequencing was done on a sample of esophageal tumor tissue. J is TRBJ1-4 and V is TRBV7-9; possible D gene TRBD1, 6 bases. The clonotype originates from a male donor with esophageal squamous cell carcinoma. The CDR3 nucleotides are TGTGCCAGCAGCTTAGTGGGACAACTAGCAACTAATGAAAAACTGTTTTTT. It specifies CASSLVGQLATNEKLFF.